A single sample is the source of the 31 T cell receptor beta chains below, sequenced in a study of blood T cells in healthy people across ages. Primers used in a second PCR of roughly 6 to 11 cycles were a sample-barcoded 5' primer and a J-beta primer mix. A single record per CDR3 protein comes from TCRdb applying MiXCR to the 5' RACE reads. This table holds more than 900,000 distinct CDR3 sequences, just under 30% found once. These data were also filed under a second study, of T cells of mothers and their children.

The source material was blood. The receptors originated from a middle-aged woman in good health.

The sample holds many counts of this clonotype. V usage is TRBV20-1 and J usage is TRBJ1-2, with D perhaps matching TRBD1 (5 bases). The V gene's germline CDR1 is DFQATT and CDR2 SNEGSKA (reference sequence). This CDR3 region has 13 residues. Trimming left V 1 base short and J 1 base short, with 7 bases between. DNA of the CDR3: TGCAGTGCTAGAGGCGGGGGTAACTATGGCTACACCTTC. Protein sequence: CSARGGGNYGYTF.

Comment on this clonotype: The junction departs from the called germline gene at one end, perhaps through a read error. The V call is TRBV6-4, the J call TRBJ2-4; weak D call: TRBD2 (5 bases). Germline V lookup: CDR1 MRHNA, CDR2 SNTAGT. The CDR3 has 13 amino acids. CDR3 DNA sequence: TGTGCCAGCAGGGCTAGCTCCAAAAACGTTCAGTACTTC. It codes for CASRASSKNVQYF.

A single count supports this clonotype. The CDR3 does not end in the conserved phenylalanine or tryptophan, so this is likely a read error. V and J are TRBV29-1 and TRBJ1-2; D remains ambiguous. Per the germline V gene, CDR1 is SQVTM and CDR2 is ANQGSEA. V dropped 2 bases and J dropped 1 base, with 5 bases sitting between them. The CDR3 consists of 12 residues. CDR3 nucleotide sequence: TGCAGCGTTGAATCAGTTAACTATGGCTACACCTGC. Residues: CSVESVNYGYTC.

This clonotype was detected ten times or more. This chain links TRBV6-5 with TRBJ2-7, with D possibly TRBD1 on 6 matching bases. Germline-derived CDR1 and CDR2 are MNHEY and SVGAGI. Trimming removed 0 bases at V and 3 bases at J, with 9 bases between. The CDR3 contains 14 residues. CDR3 sequence: CASSYSDSNYEQYF. CDR3 nucleotide sequence: TGTGCCAGCAGTTACTCGGACAGTAACTACGAGCAGTACTTC.

Concerning this clonotype: Since a much larger clone is just one base distant, this may be a read error. The chain carries TRBV6-6 and TRBJ2-7; tentatively, D is TRBD1 (5 bases). V was pared by 4 bases and J by 0 bases, with 16 bases between. The CDR3 runs 16 residues. The germline CDR1 and CDR2 sequences are MNHNY and SVGAGI (reference sequence). The DNA for the CDR3 is TGTGCCAGCAGTTGCTCGGTAATGGACAACTCCTACGAGCAGTACTTC. Amino acid sequence: CASSCSVMDNSYEQYF.

The chain recombines TRBV20-1 with TRBJ1-2; D possibly corresponds to TRBD1 (6 bases). Trimming took off 2 bases at V and 0 bases at J, with 19 bases between the two ends. Germline-derived CDR1 and CDR2 are DFQATT and SNEGSKA (reference sequence). The CDR3 is made up of 17 amino acids. The CDR3 loop is CSARRSRGPGPNYGYTF. In DNA form, the CDR3 reads TGCAGTGCTAGAAGATCCAGGGGCCCCGGCCCTAACTATGGCTACACCTTC.

This clonotype was picked up a small number of times. The gene calls are TRBV5-1 and TRBJ2-7; 7 nucleotides match TRBD1. Germline V gene lookup returns CDR1 SGHRS and CDR2 YFSETQ. This CDR3 is built from 16 residues. The junction had 9 bases not matched to a gene; V was cut back by 0 bases and J by 3 bases. CDR3 protein: CASSLAAAGGVYEQYF. The CDR3 region has the DNA TGCGCCAGCAGCTTGGCGGCGGCAGGGGGAGTCTACGAGCAGTACTTC.

The J gene is TRBJ1-2, the V gene TRBV5-1; weak D call: TRBD1 (5 bases). The V end lost 1 base, the J end lost 4 bases, and 11 bases lay between the germline ends. This CDR3 region has 14 residues. Germline loops: CDR1 SGHRS, CDR2 YFSETQ. CDR3: CASSLRGLPYGYTF. The CDR3 nucleotides are TGCGCCAGCAGCTTGCGGGGGTTACCCTATGGCTACACCTTC.

The chain is built from TRBV4-3 and TRBJ1-1; D remains unclear. The CDR3 covers 14 residues. Deletions cut 1 base from V and 1 base from J, with 7 bases between. Germline V CDR1 and CDR2: LGHNA, YSLEER. CDR3 DNA: TGCGCCAGCAGCCAAGGACGGAGGAACACTGAAGCTTTCTTT. Its translation is CASSQGRRNTEAFF.

In the case of this clonotype: This may be a read error, as it is one base from a much larger clone. In this CDR3 the conserved last residue, phenylalanine or tryptophan, is missing, so a read error is likely. The genes are TRBV5-1 and TRBJ2-3, with 7 bases fitting TRBD1. The CDR3 has 15 amino acids. Germline trimming cut 5 bases from V and 4 bases from J; bases unmatched to any gene: 10. The germline V gene has CDR1 SGHRS and CDR2 YFSETQ. The CDR3, as DNA: TGCGCCAGCAGGGCCGACAGGGTTTTATCAGATACGCAGTATTTG. Translation gives CASRADRVLSDTQYL.

This clonotype was detected a few times. The gene calls are TRBV20-1 and TRBJ2-5; no definite D call. The CDR3 spans 14 residues. The germline gives CDR1 DFQATT, CDR2 SNEGSKA (reference sequence). Trimming left V 0 bases short and J 3 bases short, with 11 bases between. CDR3 in amino acids: CSARDGKAKETQYF. Here the CDR3 DNA reads TGCAGTGCTAGAGATGGGAAGGCGAAAGAGACCCAGTACTTC.

V and J are TRBV28 and TRBJ1-1; 10 bases match TRBD1. Germline V gene sequence: CDR1 MDHEN, CDR2 SYDVKM. The CDR3 spans 14 residues. V trimming: 5 bases; J trimming: 6 bases; junction bases outside the gene matches: 6. The CDR3, as DNA: TGTGCCAGCAGTCACCGGGACAGGGGCCCTGAAGCTTTCTTT. Its protein product is CASSHRDRGPEAFF.

This clonotype was seen repeatedly, ten times or more. The chain couples TRBV29-1 to TRBJ2-7; D unresolved. This CDR3 region has 14 residues. Trimming left V 2 bases short and J 3 bases short, with 14 bases between. Per germline, CDR1 SQVTM and CDR2 ANQGSEA. The CDR3 sequence is CSVELDSKGYEQYF. The CDR3 region has the DNA TGCAGCGTTGAACTCGATTCGAAAGGCTACGAGCAGTACTTC.

This clonotype appeared a few times. The CDR3 sequence is CASSHGTKNIQYF. In nucleotides, the CDR3 is TGCGCCAGCAGCCATGGTACCAAAAACATTCAGTACTTC. V is TRBV4-1 and J is TRBJ2-4; D gene uncertain. V was trimmed by 3 bases and J by 2 bases, leaving 5 bases between them. Germline V gene data show CDR1 as MGHRA and CDR2 as YSYEKL. The CDR3 totals 13 residues.

This clonotype was recorded once. A much larger clone is a single base away; this may be a read error. This chain uses TRBV7-2 with TRBJ2-4; weak D call: TRBD2 (7 bases). Germline loops: CDR1 SGHTA, CDR2 FQGNSA. The CDR3 runs 16 residues. Trimming removed 5 bases at V and 8 bases at J, with 22 bases between. The CDR3 loop reads CASSVGGGRGQDIQYF. The CDR3 DNA follows: TGTGCCAGCAGCGTCGGAGGAGGGCGGGGGCAAGACATTCAGTACTTC. Complete variable domain (other parts from reference TRBV7-2 and TRBJ2-4): GAGVSQSPSNKVTEKGKDVELRCDPISGHTALYWYRQSLGQGLEFLIYFQGNSAPDKSGLPSDRFSAERTGGSVSTLTIQRTQQEDSAVYLCASSVGGGRGQDIQYFGAGTRLSVL.

The chain employs TRBV6-2 or TRBV6-3 and TRBJ1-5; 10 bases agree with TRBD1. This CDR3 has 17 residues. Germline assignment: CDR1 MNHEY and CDR2 SVGEGT. J gave up 0 bases and V 4 bases, and 6 bases lay outside the gene matches. The DNA of the CDR3 is TGTGCCAGCAGTTCCGGGACAGGGGCTAATAGCAATCAGCCCCAGCATTTT. It is translated as CASSSGTGANSNQPQHF.

The chain links TRBV3-1 to TRBJ2-1; D is perhaps TRBD2 (6 bases). Trimming pared 5 bases from V and 1 base from J, leaving 15 bases between. CDR3 size: 16 residues. Germline V gene lookup returns CDR1 LGHDT and CDR2 YNNKEL (reference sequence). CDR3 loop: CASSSGTSPSYNEQFF. CDR3 nucleotide sequence: TGTGCCAGCAGCTCAGGGACTTCCCCTTCCTACAATGAGCAGTTCTTC.

This clonotype came up a few times. The junction and the germline gene differ at one end; a read error may be behind it. The J gene is TRBJ2-5, the V gene TRBV27; 7 bases map to TRBD1. The J call may be mistaken, given a closer DNA end match to TRBJ2-7. CDR3 length equals 15 residues. The germline gives CDR1 MNHEY, CDR2 SMNVEV (reference sequence). The CDR3 DNA follows: TGTGCCTGCAGTCAGAAACAGGGGTTCCCCTACGAGCAGTACTTC. This sequence encodes CACSQKQGFPYEQYF.

The chain has TRBV5-1 and TRBJ1-3, with TRBD1 matching over 7 bases. Germline lookup yields CDR1 SGHRS and CDR2 YFSETQ. The CDR3 covers 13 residues. V trimming: 4 bases; J trimming: 7 bases; junction bases outside the gene matches: 5. CDR3 loop: CASSIGTANTIYF. CDR3 DNA sequence: TGCGCCAGCAGCATTGGGACAGCGAACACCATATATTTT.

The V call is TRBV7-2, the J call TRBJ2-4; the D gene is possibly TRBD1 (5 bases). Germline V gene lookup returns CDR1 SGHTA and CDR2 FQGNSA. V was cut by 3 bases and J by 13 bases, with 22 bases left in between. The CDR3 totals 15 residues. CDR3 amino acids: CASSLLQGNYNEQYF. In DNA form, the CDR3 reads TGTGCCAGCAGCTTGTTGCAGGGTAATTACAATGAGCAGTACTTC. Filled out from reference TRBV7-2 and TRBJ2-4, the complete variable domain reads GAGVSQSPSNKVTEKGKDVELRCDPISGHTALYWYRQSLGQGLEFLIYFQGNSAPDKSGLPSDRFSAERTGGSVSTLTIQRTQQEDSAVYLCASSLLQGNYNEQYFGAGTRLSVL.

The V gene is TRBV29-1, the J gene TRBJ2-7; 7 bases fit TRBD2. Germline-derived CDR1 and CDR2 are SQVTM and ANQGSEA. There are 15 residues in the CDR3. V dropped 7 bases and J dropped 0; count of bases not matched to a gene: 12. CDR3 protein: CSAQGLAGVSYEQYF. As DNA, the CDR3 is TGCAGCGCCCAAGGACTTGCGGGGGTCTCCTACGAGCAGTACTTC.

Ten or more counts support this clonotype. The V call is TRBV27, the J call TRBJ2-1, with 7 bases matching TRBD2. This CDR3 comprises 15 residues. Germline V gives CDR1 MNHEY, CDR2 SMNVEV (reference sequence). J was trimmed by 1 base and V by 4 bases; bases with no gene match: 4. CDR3 amino acids: CASSSQAGSYNEQFF. The CDR3 nucleotides are TGTGCCAGCAGTTCCCAAGCGGGATCCTACAATGAGCAGTTCTTC.

The chain employs TRBV4-1 and TRBJ1-3; D gene uncertain. V dropped 2 bases and J dropped 1 base, with 12 bases sitting between them. CDR1 and CDR2 (germline): MGHRA, YSYEKL. CDR3 size: 16 residues. The CDR3 loop is CASSQSRTISGNTIYF. As DNA, the CDR3 is TGCGCCAGCAGCCAATCCAGGACTATATCTGGAAACACCATATATTTT.

This clonotype was counted a few times. The CDR3 sequence is CASSFGGGGTEAFF. The CDR3, as DNA: TGTGCCAGCAGTTTTGGCGGGGGCGGTACTGAAGCTTTCTTT. The chain is built from TRBV12-3 or TRBV12-4 and TRBJ1-1; perhaps TRBD1 as D (6 bases). The CDR3 consists of 14 residues. V lost 3 bases and J lost 5, with 13 bases in between.

The chain employs TRBV5-5 and TRBJ2-4; tentatively, D is TRBD1 (5 bases). The J call may be wrong; the DNA end is better matched by TRBJ2-7. Per the germline V gene, CDR1 is SGHKS and CDR2 is YYEKEE (reference sequence). The CDR3 loop spans 15 amino acids. The CDR3 here is CASSLAGQDTYEQYF. DNA for the CDR3: TGTGCCAGCAGCTTGGCCGGTCAGGACACTTACGAGCAGTACTTC.

In its sample, this clonotype was seen a few times. For the CDR3, the DNA is TGTGCCAGCAGCCTAATTCCCGACAGGGGAGACTATGGCTACACCTTC. This translates into CASSLIPDRGDYGYTF. V and J are TRBV3-1 and TRBJ1-2, with 8 bases matching TRBD1. Looked up from germline, CDR1 is LGHDT and CDR2 is YNNKEL (reference sequence). The CDR3 totals 16 residues. With V trimmed by 4 bases and J by 3 bases, 10 bases remained unmatched.

This clonotype was seen many times. J is TRBJ2-1 and V is TRBV6-4; 15 bases are shared with TRBD2. The CDR3 length is 20 residues. The germline V gene has CDR1 MRHNA and CDR2 SNTAGT. The ends lost 3 bases at V and 2 bases at J; junction bases unmatched: 11. The CDR3 region is CASSEFGLAGGPSPYNEQFF. Here the CDR3 DNA reads TGTGCCAGCAGTGAATTCGGACTAGCGGGGGGGCCTTCCCCCTACAATGAGCAGTTCTTC.

This clonotype was observed a handful of times. The rearrangement uses TRBV27 and TRBJ1-1; no reliable D call. The CDR3 consists of 16 residues. Trimming stripped 2 bases from V and 0 bases from J, with 13 bases between. The germline V gene has CDR1 MNHEY and CDR2 SMNVEV (reference sequence). The CDR3 DNA reads as TGTGCCAGCAGTTTAACCCCCACACGGATGAACACTGAAGCTTTCTTT. It yields the protein CASSLTPTRMNTEAFF.

The chain carries TRBV27 and TRBJ2-1; 11 bases map to TRBD2. The J call may be in error: the DNA end matches TRBJ2-7 better. This CDR3 is built from 19 residues. Germline CDR1 reads MNHEY; CDR2 reads SMNVEV (reference sequence). CDR3 amino acids: CASSLLYISGGASYNEQYF. Written as DNA, the CDR3 is TGTGCCAGCAGTTTGCTCTATATTAGCGGGGGGGCCTCCTACAATGAGCAGTACTTC.

This clonotype showed up many times. The genes are TRBV6-6 and TRBJ2-7, with 7 nucleotides matching TRBD1. CDR3 length equals 14 residues. Trimming cost V 5 bases and J 3 bases; bases outside gene matches: 7. CDR1 and CDR2 (germline): MNHNY, SVGAGI (reference sequence). The CDR3 nucleotides read TGTGCCAGCAGTGGCCGGGACAGCAACTACGAGCAGTACTTC. Its translation: CASSGRDSNYEQYF.

Concerning this clonotype itself: Sequence at one end of the junction differs from germline and may be a read error. The chain carries TRBV3-1 and TRBJ1-5; D is uncertain. CDR3 length equals 14 residues. Germline V lookup: CDR1 LGHDT, CDR2 YNNKEL (reference sequence). The chain's CDR3 is CAGSQDFGNQPQHF. As DNA, the CDR3 is TGTGCCGGCAGCCAAGATTTCGGGAATCAGCCCCAGCATTTT.